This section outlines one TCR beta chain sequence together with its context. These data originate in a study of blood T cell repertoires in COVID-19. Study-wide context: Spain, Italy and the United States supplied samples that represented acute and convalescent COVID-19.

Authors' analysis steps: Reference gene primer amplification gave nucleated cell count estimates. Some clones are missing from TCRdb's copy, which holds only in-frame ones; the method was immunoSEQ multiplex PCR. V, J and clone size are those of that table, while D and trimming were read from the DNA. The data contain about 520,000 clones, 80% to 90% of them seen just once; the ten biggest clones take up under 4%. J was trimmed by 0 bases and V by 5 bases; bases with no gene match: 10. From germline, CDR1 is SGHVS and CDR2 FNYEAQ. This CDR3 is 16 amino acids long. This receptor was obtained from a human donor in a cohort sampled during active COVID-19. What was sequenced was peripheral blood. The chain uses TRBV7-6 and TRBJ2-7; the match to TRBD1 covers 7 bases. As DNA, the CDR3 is TGTGCCAGCAGCCCGGGACGACAGGGCAACTCCTACGAGCAGTACTTC. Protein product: CASSPGRQGNSYEQYF.